This TCR beta chain appears in the sequencing data of a study of blood T cell repertoires in COVID-19. Clones were read by immunoSEQ multiplex PCR, and TCRdb kept only the in-frame ones, dropping some. Seen here are about 170,000 clones, about 85% observed once, and the top ten hold more than 12%. The V segment lost 4 bases and the J segment 5 bases; nucleotides outside the gene matches: 6. The CDR3 contains 14 residues. Sequencing was done on a sample of peripheral blood. This sequence joins TRBV5-3 and TRBJ1-3; 7 bases are a match to TRBD1. TRBV5-3 is an ORF, with its function uncertain. This receptor was taken from a woman in her seventies with COVID-19, enrolled during active disease. The CDR3 is CARSATGRRNTIYF. For the CDR3, the DNA is TGTGCCAGAAGCGCGACAGGGAGAAGAAACACCATATATTTT.